This TCR beta chain comes out of a study of T cells in Graves' hyperthyroidism and ophthalmopathy. V dropped 11 bases and J dropped 7 bases, with 17 bases sitting between them. The CDR3 has 12 residues. This clonotype was detected ten times or more. It was RNA transcripts that yielded the amplified TCR beta CDR3 regions. A first-round RT-PCR of the TCR CDR3 used the HTBI primer set. TCRdb reprocessed the multiplex PCR reads via MiXCR and lists one record per CDR3 protein. This table holds around 520,000 distinct CDR3 sequences, under 15% found once. The genes are TRBV12-3 or TRBV12-4 and TRBJ1-2; TRBD1 is a possible D gene (6 bases). Sequenced: blood. This clonotype originated in a woman between 18 and 30 years old with Graves' hyperthyroidism. The CDR3 region is CAGGAEGLGYTF. The CDR3 DNA reads as TGTGCCGGGGGGGCAGAAGGCCTTGGCTACACCTTC.